The present TCR beta chain was sequenced within a study of CD8+CD57+ T cells in acquired aplastic anemia. Regarding the study as a whole: Researchers report that fewer than 35 CD8+ CDR3 sequences appeared in both patients and controls. Patients did not significantly differ from controls in CD8+ Simpson's diversity.

Germline-derived CDR1 and CDR2 are MNHEY and SVGEGT. The CDR3 is 13 residues long. Between the trimmed V and J ends, which lost 9 bases and 4 bases, there was a span of 15 bases. An expansion of CD8+CD57+ cells by flow cytometry had been shown in patients chosen for sequencing. Patients were treatment-naive when blood was sampled. This clonotype was recorded at least ten times. Its target is unknown. The study profiled TCR beta VDJ and CDR3 using genomic DNA as template. TCRdb re-called the reads with MiXCR, one entry per CDR3 protein. The sample lists approximately 300,000 distinct CDR3 sequences, roughly 61% occurring once.

The chain recombines TRBV6-2 or TRBV6-3 with TRBJ1-1; no firm D call. What was sequenced was sorted CD4+, CD8+, or CD8+CD57+ T cells (not recorded which) from PBMCs. The sequence derives from a human donor with aplastic anemia. Here the CDR3 DNA reads TGTGCCAGTAGACGGGGATCAGTCACTGAAGCTTTCTTT. It is translated as CASRRGSVTEAFF.